This T cell receptor (beta chain) comes out of a study of T cells in Graves' hyperthyroidism and ophthalmopathy. Germline assignment: CDR1 MNHEY and CDR2 SMNVEV (reference sequence). V was shortened by 3 bases and J by 2 bases, with 10 bases between the two germline ends. CDR3 size: 14 residues. The study collected blood at first hyperthyroidism diagnosis, before any ophthalmopathy symptoms arose. This clonotype was picked up many times. Regions amplified from RNA transcripts were the TCR beta CDR3 regions. TCR CDR3 underwent first-round RT-PCR with the HTBI primer set. MiXCR, applied by TCRdb to the multiplex PCR reads, yields one record per CDR3 protein. The sample yields 250,000 to 300,000 distinct CDR3 sequences, about 14% seen once.

The chain uses TRBV27 and TRBJ1-1; D gene unclear. Input material: blood. This TCR was recovered from a woman aged 30 to 39 with Graves' hyperthyroidism that later progressed to Graves' ophthalmopathy. The CDR3 DNA is TGTGCCAGCAGTTTTTTGGGTGTCAACACTGAAGCTTTCTTT. Translating gives CASSFLGVNTEAFF.